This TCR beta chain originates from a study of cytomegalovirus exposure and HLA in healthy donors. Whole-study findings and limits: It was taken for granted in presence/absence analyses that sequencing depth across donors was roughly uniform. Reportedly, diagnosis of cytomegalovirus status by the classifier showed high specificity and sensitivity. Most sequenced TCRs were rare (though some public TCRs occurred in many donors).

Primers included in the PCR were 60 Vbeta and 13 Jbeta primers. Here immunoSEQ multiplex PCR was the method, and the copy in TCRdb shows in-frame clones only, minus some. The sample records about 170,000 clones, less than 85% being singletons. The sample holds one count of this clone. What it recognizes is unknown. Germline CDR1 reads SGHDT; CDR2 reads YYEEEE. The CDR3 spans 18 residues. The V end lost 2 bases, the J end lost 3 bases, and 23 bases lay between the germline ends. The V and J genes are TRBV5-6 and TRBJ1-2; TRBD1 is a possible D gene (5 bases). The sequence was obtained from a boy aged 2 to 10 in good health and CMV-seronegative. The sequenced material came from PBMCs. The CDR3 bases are TGTGCCAGCAGCTTTAGGGTCAGGGCCAGTACTCGCGACTATGGCTACACCTTC. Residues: CASSFRVRASTRDYGYTF. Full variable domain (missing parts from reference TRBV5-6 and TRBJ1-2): DAGVTQSPTHLIKTRGQQVTLRCSPKSGHDTVSWYQQALGQGPQFIFQYYEEEERQRGNFPDRFSGHQFPNYSSELNVNALLLGDSALYLCASSFRVRASTRDYGYTFGSGTRLTVV.